This T cell receptor beta chain was recorded in a study of identical twins. Germline V gene sequence: CDR1 SGHAT, CDR2 FQNNGV. A total of 18 residues make up the CDR3, ends included. On this clonotype itself: Its antigen is currently unknown. A read error may be the cause here, since a much bigger clone is one base away. The limits of the CDR3 on the DNA are not certain, so only TCRdb's listed CDR3 is given.

Regarding the study as a whole: When twins shared out-of-frame alpha sequences, those sequences had excess low generation probability.

TCRdb reprocessed the 5' RACE reads with MiXCR, giving one entry per CDR3 protein. The sample has about 210,000 distinct CDR3 sequences, less than 9.5% seen once. Every one of the donors was a healthy Caucasian. The sequenced sample consisted of memory (CD45RO+) T cells sorted from blood. The source is a woman aged 18-29 years in good health. The chain couples TRBV11-2 to TRBJ2-3; the DNA was not used to check the table's D call, TRBD2. CDR3 sequence reads: CASSLIFWASGATDTRYF.